The 8 T cell receptor beta chains presented below share a single source sample, sequenced in a study of metastatic and nonmetastatic thyroid tumors. TCRdb re-called clones via MiXCR from the PCR reads. The sample shows 25,000 to 35,000 clones, around 32% of them seen only once. Thyroid surgery had not been preceded by any treatment in any patient. Source material: blood. Receptor source: a female donor with papillary thyroid cancer or a benign thyroid nodule (not recorded which). Some clones in this sample may be carry-over from other donors' samples.

The J gene is TRBJ2-7, the V gene TRBV20-1; D might be TRBD2 (6 bases). The CDR3 sequence is 15 residues long. In germline, CDR1 is DFQATT, CDR2 SNEGSKA (reference sequence). The chain's CDR3 is CIPKGLSGGSYEQYF. As DNA, the CDR3 is TGCATCCCTAAGGGGCTGTCCGGGGGTTCCTACGAGCAGTACTTC.

Within the sample, this clone is medium-sized. V gene TRBV25-1 combines with J gene TRBJ2-3, with TRBD2 matching over 7 bases. Germline values: CDR1 MGHDK, CDR2 SYGVNS. The CDR3 length is 15 residues. With V trimmed by 1 base and J by 6 bases, 7 bases remained unmatched. CDR3: CASSELAGASDTQYF. DNA for the CDR3: TGTGCCAGCAGTGAATTGGCGGGAGCTTCCGATACGCAGTATTTT.

Ten or more counts support this clone. Other DNA variants within this sample encode the same CDR3. V gene TRBV24-1 combines with J gene TRBJ2-3; D is ambiguous. Germline loops: CDR1 KGHDR, CDR2 SFDVKD. This CDR3 contains 14 residues. With 2 bases removed from V and 1 base from J, the gap between germline ends came to 6 bases. This CDR3 reads CATSDSGGTDTQYF. DNA of the CDR3: TGTGCCACCAGTGATTCTGGGGGCACAGATACGCAGTATTTT.

By share of the sample, this clone is medium-sized. Other DNA sequences in the same sample also yield this CDR3. The chain couples TRBV6-1 to TRBJ2-3, with TRBD2 matching over 11 bases. Germline CDR1 reads MNHNS; CDR2 reads SASEGT. The CDR3 covers 16 residues. Trimming cost V 4 bases and J 3 bases; bases outside gene matches: 6. In DNA, the CDR3 is TGTGCCAGCAGTGGATTAGCGGGAGGGAAGACAGATACGCAGTATTTT. Its protein is CASSGLAGGKTDTQYF.

This clone has a count of ten or more. V and J are TRBV6-1 and TRBJ2-5; D might be TRBD2 (6 bases). Between the trimmed V and J ends, which lost 6 bases and 2 bases, there was a span of 13 bases. CDR1 and CDR2 from the germline V gene are MNHNS and SASEGT. The CDR3 has 14 residues. The CDR3, as DNA: TGTGCCAGCAGCCCGGGTCGGGGGCAAGAGACCCAGTACTTC. This sequence encodes CASSPGRGQETQYF.

Worth noting for this clone: At one of its ends the junction is not consistent with the germline gene, which may arise from a read error. The chain carries TRBV5-1 and TRBJ2-3; 7 positions agree with TRBD2. Germline values: CDR1 SGHRS, CDR2 YFSETQ. This CDR3 contains 16 residues. The chain's CDR3 is CGSILISGSLTDTQYF. In DNA, the CDR3 is TGCGGCAGCATCTTGATTAGCGGGTCCCTCACAGATACGCAGTATTTT.

This clone has just a few counts. V gene TRBV2 combines with J gene TRBJ1-5; no firm D call. Per germline, CDR1 SNHLY and CDR2 FYNNEI. This CDR3 comprises 14 residues. V lost 1 base to trimming and J lost 11 bases, with 15 bases between them. The CDR3 nucleotides are TGTGCCAGCAGTGAAGTTGGGAACGCAGTGTCCCAGCATTTT. As protein: CASSEVGNAVSQHF. Using reference TRBV2 and TRBJ1-5 for the parts outside the CDR3, the full variable domain is EPEVTQTPSHQVTQMGQEVILRCVPISNHLYFYWYRQILGQKVEFLVSFYNNEISEKSEIFDDQFSVERPDGSNFTLKIRSTKLEDSAMYFCASSEVGNAVSQHFGDGTRLSIL.

The rearrangement joins TRBV12-3 or TRBV12-4 to TRBJ2-2; 7 bases are a match to TRBD1. The length of the CDR3 is 16 residues. The J segment lost 3 bases and the V segment lost 6 bases, leaving 10 bases of the junction unmatched. The CDR3 DNA reads as TGTGCCAGCAGAACGGGTAGACAGGGATACACCGGGGAGCTGTTTTTT. It yields the protein CASRTGRQGYTGELFF.